This TCR beta chain derives from a study of blood T cell repertoires in COVID-19. The table came from immunoSEQ multiplex PCR; TCRdb's copy has only in-frame clones and leaves some out. The repertoire includes 200,000 to 250,000 clones, about 85% of them detected once, and approximately 18% sits in the top ten. The CDR3 is made up of 15 amino acids. In germline, CDR1 is LNHDA, CDR2 SQIVND (reference sequence). V shed 2 bases and J shed 5 bases, with 15 bases lying between them. The rearrangement joins TRBV19 to TRBJ2-5, with D maybe TRBD1 (6 bases). The sequence was obtained from a woman older than 75 with active or convalescent COVID-19. Sequenced: peripheral blood. CDR3 in amino acids: CASSITGIDPETQYF. The CDR3 nucleotides read TGTGCCAGTAGTATAACAGGGATCGACCCTGAGACCCAGTACTTC.